This TCR beta chain was recorded in a study of blood T cell repertoires in COVID-19. Study-level background: Acute and convalescent COVID-19 specimens originated in the United States, Italy and Spain. Sources were T cells, B-cell-depleted T cells, or PBMCs; the material itself was cDNA or gDNA.

Per the original data handling: Reference gene primer amplification gave nucleated cell count estimates. TCRdb's copy holds only in-frame clones and misses some; the assay was immunoSEQ multiplex PCR. The V and J calls and clone size were taken over from that table, and D and trimming were inferred from the DNA. The sample carries approximately 250,000 clones, about 82% recorded once. V dropped 5 bases and J dropped 4; count of bases not matched to a gene: 15. The CDR3 has 17 residues. Germline CDR1 SEHNR, CDR2 FQNEAQ (reference sequence). In this sample, this clone turned up a few times. This TCR was recovered from a woman between 55 and 75 years old with active or convalescent COVID-19. Sequenced: peripheral blood. The chain is built from TRBV7-9 and TRBJ2-3, with 7 bases that match TRBD2. The CDR3 DNA sequence: TGTGCCAGCAGCCTCCAATTGGGAGGGGCAGGTTCAGATACGCAGTATTTT. It specifies CASSLQLGGAGSDTQYF.